This TCR beta chain is from a study of blood T cell repertoires in COVID-19. About the research overall: Researchers got acute and convalescent COVID-19 samples from the United States, Italy and Spain. PBMCs, B-cell-depleted T cells, or T cells were the source of the cDNA or gDNA that made up the material.

Sequenced by immunoSEQ multiplex PCR; TCRdb stores in-frame clones only, minus some. This sample has about 55,000 clones, with more than 80% found just once. Germline CDR1 is SGHAT and CDR2 is FQNNGV. This CDR3 spans 14 amino acids. V shed 4 bases and J shed 10 bases, with 19 bases lying between them. The chain has TRBV11-2 and TRBJ1-1, with D possibly matching TRBD1 (5 bases). The specimen sequenced was peripheral blood. The TCR was taken from a human donor in a cohort sampled during active COVID-19. The CDR3 DNA reads as TGTGCCAGCAGCTCACCAGGGCTGTGGTTCGGAGCTTTCTTT. As protein: CASSSPGLWFGAFF.